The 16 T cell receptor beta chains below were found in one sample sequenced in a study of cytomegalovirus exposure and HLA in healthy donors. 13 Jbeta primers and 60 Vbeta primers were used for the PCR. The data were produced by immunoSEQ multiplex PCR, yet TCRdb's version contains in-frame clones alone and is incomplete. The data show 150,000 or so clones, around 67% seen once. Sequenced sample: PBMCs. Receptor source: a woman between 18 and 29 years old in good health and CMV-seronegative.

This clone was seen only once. The CDR3 DNA reads TGTGCCAGCTCACGTGTAGGGGAACAGTTCGACACTGAAGCTTTCTTT. Amino acid sequence: CASSRVGEQFDTEAFF. This chain connects TRBV18 to TRBJ1-1, with D perhaps matching TRBD1 (5 bases). The V end lost 4 bases, the J end lost 3 bases, and 18 bases lay between the germline ends. The CDR3 covers 16 residues. Per the germline V gene, CDR1 is KGHSH and CDR2 is LQKENI.

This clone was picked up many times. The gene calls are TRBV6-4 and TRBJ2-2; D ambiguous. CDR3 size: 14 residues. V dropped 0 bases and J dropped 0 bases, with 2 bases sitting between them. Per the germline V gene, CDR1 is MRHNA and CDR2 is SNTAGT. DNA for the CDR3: TGTGCCAGCAGTGACTCCTCGAACACCGGGGAGCTGTTTTTT. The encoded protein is CASSDSSNTGELFF.

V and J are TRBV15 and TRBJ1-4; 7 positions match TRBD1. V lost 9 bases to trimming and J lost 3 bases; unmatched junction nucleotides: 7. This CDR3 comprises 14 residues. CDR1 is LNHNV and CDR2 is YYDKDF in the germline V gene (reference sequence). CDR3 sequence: CATTGDSSNEKLFF. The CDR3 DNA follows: TGTGCCACAACCGGGGACAGCTCTAATGAAAAACTGTTTTTT.

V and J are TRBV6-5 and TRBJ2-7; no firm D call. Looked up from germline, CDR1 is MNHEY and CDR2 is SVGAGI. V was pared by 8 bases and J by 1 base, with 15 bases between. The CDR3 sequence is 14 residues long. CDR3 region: CASRALEQSYEQYV. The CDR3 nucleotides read TGTGCCAGCCGAGCTCTGGAGCAATCCTACGAGCAGTACGTC.

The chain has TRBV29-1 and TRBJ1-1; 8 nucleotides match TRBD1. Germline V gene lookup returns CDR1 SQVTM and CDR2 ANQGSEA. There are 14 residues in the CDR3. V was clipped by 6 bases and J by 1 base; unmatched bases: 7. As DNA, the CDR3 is TGCAGCGTGCCCCAGGGGGCGAGGAACACTGAAGCTTTCTTT. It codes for CSVPQGARNTEAFF.

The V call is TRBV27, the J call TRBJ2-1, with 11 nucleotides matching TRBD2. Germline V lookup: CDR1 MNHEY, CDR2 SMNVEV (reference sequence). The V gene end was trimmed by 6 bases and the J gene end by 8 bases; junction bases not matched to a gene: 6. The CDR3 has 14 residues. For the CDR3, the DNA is TGTGCCAGCAGCGATAGCGGGGGGGGAGATGAGCAGTTCTTC. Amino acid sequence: CASSDSGGGDEQFF.

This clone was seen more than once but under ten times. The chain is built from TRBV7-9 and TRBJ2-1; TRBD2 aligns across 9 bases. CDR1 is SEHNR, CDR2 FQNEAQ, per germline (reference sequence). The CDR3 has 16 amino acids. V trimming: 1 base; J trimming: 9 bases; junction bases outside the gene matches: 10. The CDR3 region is CASSLVGSGSISEQFF. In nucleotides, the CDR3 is TGTGCCAGCAGCTTAGTTGGTAGCGGGAGTATCAGTGAGCAGTTCTTC.

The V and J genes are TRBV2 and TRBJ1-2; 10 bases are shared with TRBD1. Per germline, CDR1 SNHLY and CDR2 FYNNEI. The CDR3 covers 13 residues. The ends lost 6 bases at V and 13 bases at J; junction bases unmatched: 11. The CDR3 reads CASSADRGRRVTF. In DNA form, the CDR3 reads TGTGCCAGCAGCGCCGACAGGGGGCGGAGGGTCACCTTC. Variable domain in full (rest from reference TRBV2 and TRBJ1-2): EPEVTQTPSHQVTQMGQEVILRCVPISNHLYFYWYRQILGQKVEFLVSFYNNEISEKSEIFDDQFSVERPDGSNFTLKIRSTKLEDSAMYFCASSADRGRRVTFGSGTRLTVV.

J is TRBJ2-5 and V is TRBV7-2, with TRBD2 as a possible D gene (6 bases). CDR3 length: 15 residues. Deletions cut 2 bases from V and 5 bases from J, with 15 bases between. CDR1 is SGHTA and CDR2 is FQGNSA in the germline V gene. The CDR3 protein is CASSLWLASMETQYF. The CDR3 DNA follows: TGTGCCAGCAGCTTATGGCTAGCGAGCATGGAGACCCAGTACTTC.

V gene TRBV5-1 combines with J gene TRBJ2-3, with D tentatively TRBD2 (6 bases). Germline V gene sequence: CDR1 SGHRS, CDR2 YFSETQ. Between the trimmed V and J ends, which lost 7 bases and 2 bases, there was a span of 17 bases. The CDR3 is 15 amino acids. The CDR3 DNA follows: TGCGCCAGCCTCCTGGACGGGGGTACCACAGATACGCAGTATTTT. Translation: CASLLDGGTTDTQYF.

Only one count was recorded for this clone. The CDR3 DNA follows: TGTGCCAGCAGCTCAAGGACAAACACTGAAGCTTTCTTT. Its protein product is CASSSRTNTEAFF. This chain links TRBV7-9 with TRBJ1-1; possible D gene TRBD1, 5 bases. Trimming shortened V by 4 bases and J by 2 bases, and 8 bases separated the two germline ends. Per germline, CDR1 SEHNR and CDR2 FQNEAQ (reference sequence). The CDR3 extends over 13 amino acids.

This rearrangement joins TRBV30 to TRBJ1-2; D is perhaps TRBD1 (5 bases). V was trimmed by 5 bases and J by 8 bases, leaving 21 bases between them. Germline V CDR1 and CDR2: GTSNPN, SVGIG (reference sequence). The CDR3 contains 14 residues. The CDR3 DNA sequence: TGTGCCTGGGCTAACCCAGGGATGTATAAGGGCTACACCTTC. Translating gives CAWANPGMYKGYTF.

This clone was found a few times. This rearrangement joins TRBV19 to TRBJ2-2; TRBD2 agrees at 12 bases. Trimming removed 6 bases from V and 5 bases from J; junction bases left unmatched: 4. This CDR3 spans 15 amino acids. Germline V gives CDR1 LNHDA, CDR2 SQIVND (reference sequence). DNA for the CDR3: TGTGCCAGTAGGAGACTAGCGGGGGAAACCGGGGAGCTGTTTTTT. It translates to CASRRLAGETGELFF.

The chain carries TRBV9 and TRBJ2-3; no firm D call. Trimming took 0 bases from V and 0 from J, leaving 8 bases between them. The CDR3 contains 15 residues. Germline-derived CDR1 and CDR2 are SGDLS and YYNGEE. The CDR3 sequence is CASSVGLQSTDTQYF. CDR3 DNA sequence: TGTGCCAGCAGCGTAGGGCTACAGAGCACAGATACGCAGTATTTT.

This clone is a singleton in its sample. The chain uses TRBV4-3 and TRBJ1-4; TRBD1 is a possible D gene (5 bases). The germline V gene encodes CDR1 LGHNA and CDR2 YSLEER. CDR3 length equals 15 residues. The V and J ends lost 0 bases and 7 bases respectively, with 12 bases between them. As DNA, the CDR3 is TGCGCCAGCAGCCAAGATCGGCAGGGCGGTGAAAAACTGTTTTTT. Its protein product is CASSQDRQGGEKLFF.

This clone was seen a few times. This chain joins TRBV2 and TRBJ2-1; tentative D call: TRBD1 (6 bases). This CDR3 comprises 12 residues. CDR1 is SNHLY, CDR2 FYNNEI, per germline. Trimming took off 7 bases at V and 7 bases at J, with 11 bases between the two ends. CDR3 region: CASTLTGNEQFF. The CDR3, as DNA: TGTGCCAGCACCTTGACAGGAAATGAGCAGTTCTTC.